This T cell receptor (beta chain) derives from a study of cytomegalovirus exposure and HLA in healthy donors. This clone was detected only once. Its antigen is currently unknown. Generated by immunoSEQ multiplex PCR, the TCRdb table keeps only in-frame clones and is missing some. The sample records 200,000 to 300,000 clones, approximately 83% being singletons. Germline CDR1 LNHDA, CDR2 SQIVND (reference sequence). CDR3 length equals 14 residues. Between the trimmed V and J ends, which lost 0 bases and 4 bases, there was a span of 8 bases. The study's findings and limits: Rare TCR sequences dominated, though some public TCRs recurred in many donors. Three chains linked to CMV were shown in vitro to be specific for CMV antigens. A classifier reportedly called cytomegalovirus status with high sensitivity and specificity. Altogether, some 170 TCR beta chains were recorded as cytomegalovirus-associated.

The gene calls are TRBV19 and TRBJ2-3; no definite D call. This receptor was obtained from a woman aged 25 to 45 in good health and CMV-seropositive. The sequenced material came from PBMCs. CDR3 nucleotides: TGTGCCAGTAGTATAGATCTCGAGGCAGATACGCAGTATTTT. Its protein is CASSIDLEADTQYF.